The clone carrying this T cell receptor (beta chain) occurred a few times. Trimming took 2 bases from V and 6 from J; bases not matched to a gene: 8. Per germline, CDR1 LNHDA and CDR2 SQIVND (reference sequence). The length of the CDR3 is 15 residues. This record belongs to a study of patients and donors after allogeneic stem cell transplantation. TCRdb analysed the RT-PCR reads with MiXCR anew, one entry per CDR3 protein. The data contain almost 90,000 distinct CDR3 sequences, roughly 4.9% of them singletons. What was sequenced was blood, either unsorted or a sorted T cell fraction (not recorded which). J is TRBJ1-2 and V is TRBV19; TRBD1 matches at 8 bases. The TCR originated in a human donor who was either an allogeneic HSCT recipient or a stem cell or donor lymphocyte infusion donor (not recorded which). It is not recorded whose cells these are; they may come from a transplant donor. In DNA, the CDR3 is TGTGCCAGTAGTATAACCCAGGGGGCGCAGAATGGCTACACCTTC. It translates to CASSITQGAQNGYTF.